The T cell receptor (beta chain) under discussion was sequenced for a study of identical twins (dated by TCRdb to 2016 to 2017). About the full investigation: The study deep-sequenced TCR alpha and beta repertoires from monozygotic twins, unrelated adults of various ages and cord blood to test whether fetal clonotypes persist. To rule out contamination, the twin experiments were replicated at different times with different library preparation protocols.

Concerning this clonotype itself: Its antigen is currently not known. There are no base qualities to consult, and no much larger clone falls within one base.

Libraries were built with 5' RACE. TCRdb lists the instrument as Illumina HiSeq 2000. Template switching added a universal primer binding site, and the final cDNA carried a unique molecular identifier that allowed TCR cDNA molecules to be counted accurately. Specific primers in the conserved constant-segment region were used to synthesize first-strand cDNA for the TCR alpha and beta chains. Each cDNA library was double barcoded, with a SMART-Mk sample barcode plus Illumina barcodes, to control for contamination. TruSeq adapter sequences along with Illumina sample barcodes were introduced in two successive PCR steps. The TCR alpha and beta cDNA libraries were sequenced on the Illumina HiSeq platform using custom primers. Regarding the original processing steps: MiGEC was used to process raw reads and extract unique molecular identifiers, and MiXCR was used to find CDR3 positions. Recombination models were inferred per individual with the repgenHMM and IGoR tools using an EM algorithm. The tcR package in R was used for shared clonotype analysis, with sharing normalized by the product of cloneset sizes. To study raw recombination without the effects of thymic and clonal selection, out-of-frame nonproductive sequences were analyzed. TCRdb's own reprocessing of the public reads used fastp at Q25 and MiXCR and kept productive beta chains. Every entry covers one CDR3 protein and lists the most common genes and DNA from its rows. These V and J calls are TCRdb output, not the study's own analysis. The sample table contains 250,000 to 300,000 distinct CDR3 sequences; only one count was recorded for around 8% of them. The ten largest account for roughly 3.1% of the sample.

Overall study outcomes, separate from this receptor: Invariant T cells such as MAIT and iNKT could partly confound zero-insertion analyses, although diverse VJ usage argued against such confounding for most clonotypes. Conclusions relied on cross-sectional statistical analysis, since the same donors could not be followed over many years. Compared with coincidental sharing between unrelated individuals, out-of-frame TCR alpha sequences shared between twins showed an excess of sequences with low generation probability. Recombination models systematically underestimated out-of-frame TCR alpha sharing in monozygotic twins but agreed with sharing between unrelated individuals. Fewer insertions were carried by abundant cord blood beta clonotypes, a similar but weaker trend appeared in young adult naive repertoires, and no such trend appeared in memory repertoires. In beta out-of-frame sequences, excess twin sharing was weaker, because having fewer shared sequences lowered the signal-to-noise ratio.

Every donor was a healthy Caucasian. Three pairs of female monozygotic twins, all aged about 18 to 30 years, were included in the twin cohort. CD4+ and CD8+ T cell populations were isolated with positive isolation kits from Invitrogen. After removal of 3 bases from V and 3 bases from J, the junction retains 16 bases not matched to a gene. The CDR3 goes from the cysteine to the phenylalanine over 19 residues. Of the read, only the CDR3 DNA is kept; its 57 bases are in frame from base 1. CDR1 and CDR2 are drawn from the germline V gene: MDHEN, SYDVKM. In addition, the sample was reused for a study of yellow fever vaccine responses in identical twins. The second study reports: According to the authors, the vaccine-induced T cell response in identical twins seemed to be partly convergent and partly specific to each individual. In the study, vaccine-responding T cell clones were precisely tracked in identical twins.

Sequenced input: CD8+ T cells sorted from blood. The sequence was collected from a woman aged 18 to 35 in good health. The receptor chain draws on TRBV28 and TRBJ2-2; a stretch of 7 junction bases matches TRBD1. The DNA sequence is given as TGTGCCAGCAGTTTCCAAGGGACAGTGGTTTCCCTTGACACCGGGGAGCTGTTTTTT. Translation gives CASSFQGTVVSLDTGELFF.